Following are 20 T cell receptor beta chains from one sample sequenced in a study of blood T cells in healthy people across ages. Using a J-beta primer mix together with a sample-barcoded 5' primer, a second PCR was run for 7 to 11 cycles. TCRdb reprocessed the 5' RACE reads via MiXCR and lists one record per CDR3 protein. Among more than 1.4 million distinct CDR3 sequences, approximately 38% were seen once, and the ten largest hold roughly 7.9%. Sequenced material: blood. These receptors were collected from a woman aged 18 to 35 in good health.

The table lists this clonotype with a few counts. The chain joins TRBV12-3 or TRBV12-4 to TRBJ1-1; D unresolved. The CDR3 consists of 14 residues. The ends were cut back, 7 bases at V and 0 bases at J, with 12 bases in the middle. The CDR3 sequence: CASTKDTLNTEAFF. Here the CDR3 DNA reads TGTGCCAGCACCAAAGACACCTTGAACACTGAAGCTTTCTTT.

Ten or more counts support this clonotype. The J gene is TRBJ2-7, the V gene TRBV6-2 or TRBV6-3; unclear D gene. V was clipped by 6 bases and J by 7 bases, with 19 bases between them. The CDR3 sequence is 14 residues long. Per germline, CDR1 MNHEY and CDR2 SVGEGT. The CDR3 nucleotides read TGTGCCAGCAGCCTCCCAAAACCGTCTCGGGAGCAGTACTTC. It translates to CASSLPKPSREQYF.

V usage is TRBV30 and J usage is TRBJ2-7; D call uncertain. Per germline, CDR1 GTSNPN and CDR2 SVGIG (reference sequence). Trimming cost V 0 bases and J 4 bases, with 13 bases left between them. The CDR3 sequence is 14 residues long. The DNA for the CDR3 is TGTGCCTGGAGTGTTAACAGTCTCTCTTACGAGCAGTACTTC. This encodes CAWSVNSLSYEQYF.

This clonotype has ten or more counts. The gene calls are TRBV12-5 and TRBJ2-1; D possibly corresponds to TRBD2 (5 bases). The CDR3 loop spans 16 amino acids. Trimming cost V 6 bases and J 9 bases, with 24 bases left between them. CDR1 is LGHNT, CDR2 FRNRAP, per germline. CDR3 loop: CASGRVLGLRSGEQFF. The CDR3 nucleotides are TGTGCTAGTGGCCGGGTACTAGGTCTTAGGTCTGGTGAGCAGTTCTTC.

The rearrangement uses TRBV5-5 and TRBJ1-6, with D unclear. V was shortened by 4 bases and J by 7 bases, with 15 bases between the two germline ends. Germline V gives CDR1 SGHKS, CDR2 YYEKEE (reference sequence). The CDR3 consists of 15 residues. CDR3 loop: CASSRNAEGNSPLHF. CDR3 DNA sequence: TGTGCCAGCAGCAGGAACGCCGAGGGCAATTCACCCCTCCACTTT.

The table lists this clonotype with many counts. This sequence joins TRBV10-3 and TRBJ1-1; TRBD1 aligns across 7 bases. The CDR3 spans 13 residues. Germline V gene sequence: CDR1 ENHRY, CDR2 SYGVKD. Trimming removed 4 bases from V and 1 base from J; junction bases left unmatched: 0. CDR3 sequence reads: CAISGQGNTEAFF. In DNA form, the CDR3 reads TGTGCCATCAGTGGACAGGGGAACACTGAAGCTTTCTTT.

This chain connects TRBV28 to TRBJ2-5, with TRBD1 identical over 8 bases. The germline V gene encodes CDR1 MDHEN and CDR2 SYDVKM. V gave up 3 bases and J gave up 0 bases; unmatched junction bases: 0. CDR3 length: 14 amino acids. Written as DNA, the CDR3 is TGTGCCAGCAGTTTGGACAGGGACCAAGAGACCCAGTACTTC. It is translated as CASSLDRDQETQYF.

This clonotype was observed a few times. This chain joins TRBV3-1 and TRBJ2-4; TRBD1 is a possible D gene (5 bases). Germline assignment: CDR1 LGHDT and CDR2 YNNKEL (reference sequence). V lost 2 bases, J lost 5 bases, and 10 bases lay in between. This CDR3 contains 14 residues. CDR3 residues: CASSQQGRENIQYF. CDR3 bases: TGTGCCAGCAGCCAACAGGGTCGGGAAAACATTCAGTACTTC.

This chain links TRBV20-1 with TRBJ2-2, with 7 bases identical to TRBD2. The length of the CDR3 is 16 residues. The germline CDR1 and CDR2 sequences are DFQATT and SNEGSKA (reference sequence). J gave up 8 bases and V 6 bases, and 18 bases lay outside the gene matches. Here the CDR3 DNA reads TGCAGTGCACGCCCCCCCGGGACTACTCTTACTGGGGAGCTGTTTTTT. This sequence encodes CSARPPGTTLTGELFF.

The V call is TRBV6-5, the J call TRBJ1-1; possible D gene TRBD1, 5 bases. The V gene lost 7 bases and the J gene lost 5 bases, with 14 bases spanning the gap. CDR3 length: 13 amino acids. In germline, CDR1 is MNHEY, CDR2 SVGAGI. As DNA, the CDR3 is TGTGCCAGCACACTAACCCGGGGGACTGAAGCTTTCTTT. It specifies CASTLTRGTEAFF.

The rearrangement uses TRBV5-1 and TRBJ2-1; 12 bases map to TRBD1. The CDR3 totals 17 residues. Looked up from germline, CDR1 is SGHRS and CDR2 is YFSETQ. V shed 0 bases, J shed 9 bases, and the junction held 10 bases outside the gene matches. CDR3 sequence reads: CASSLEIPGQGAGEQFF. DNA for the CDR3: TGCGCCAGCAGCTTGGAAATACCGGGACAGGGGGCCGGTGAGCAGTTCTTC.

The V and J genes are TRBV9 and TRBJ2-6; 8 bases line up with TRBD1. CDR1 SGDLS and CDR2 YYNGEE come from the germline V gene. This CDR3 is 17 amino acids long. V gave up 3 bases and J gave up 1 base; unmatched junction bases: 6. CDR3 in DNA: TGTGCCAGCAGCGCCCCGGGACAGGAGTCTGGGGCCAACGTCCTGACTTTC. It is translated as CASSAPGQESGANVLTF. The full variable domain, its missing parts supplied by reference TRBV9 and TRBJ2-6, is DSGVTQTPKHLITATGQRVTLRCSPRSGDLSVYWYQQSLDQGLQFLIQYYNGEERAKGNILERFSAQQFPDLHSELNLSSLELGDSALYFCASSAPGQESGANVLTFGAGSRLTVL.

The V and J genes are TRBV9 and TRBJ2-1; TRBD1 matches 7 bases. The CDR3 consists of 16 residues. Losses at the gene ends were 3 bases for V and 1 base for J; bases not matched to a gene: 7. Per the germline V gene, CDR1 is SGDLS and CDR2 is YYNGEE. CDR3 in amino acids: CASSGIRDRSYNEQFF. CDR3 in DNA: TGTGCCAGCAGCGGGATTAGGGACAGATCCTACAATGAGCAGTTCTTC.

Note on this clonotype: One end of the junction does not line up with germline, which may come from a read error. The chain recombines TRBV27 with TRBJ1-5; 7 bases line up with TRBD1. The CDR3 spans 15 residues. CDR1 MNHEY and CDR2 SMNVEV come from the germline V gene (reference sequence). This CDR3 reads CACSLNRGSNQPQHF. The DNA of the CDR3 is TGTGCCTGCAGTTTAAACAGGGGTAGCAATCAGCCCCAGCATTTT.

There are a few counts of this clonotype. V gene TRBV6-2 or TRBV6-3 combines with J gene TRBJ2-4; 7 bases fit TRBD2. Near its end, the DNA agrees better with TRBJ2-7, so the J call may be wrong. This CDR3 spans 16 amino acids. Per germline, CDR1 MNHEY and CDR2 SVGEGT. CDR3 loop: CASSYPLSRETHEQYF. The CDR3 nucleotides are TGTGCCAGCAGTTACCCCCTCTCGCGGGAGACCCACGAGCAGTACTTC.

This clonotype was counted only a few times. J is TRBJ2-3 and V is TRBV11-2; 11 positions agree with TRBD2. This CDR3 is 16 amino acids long. The junction had 4 bases not matched to a gene; V was cut back by 3 bases and J by 2 bases. The germline gives CDR1 SGHAT, CDR2 FQNNGV. Written as DNA, the CDR3 is TGTGCCAGCAGCTTCATGGGACTAGCGGCCACAGATACGCAGTATTTT. Amino acids: CASSFMGLAATDTQYF.

V is TRBV20-1 and J is TRBJ1-2, with 8 bases identical to TRBD1. Germline CDR1 is DFQATT and CDR2 is SNEGSKA (reference sequence). V gave up 5 bases and J gave up 3 bases; unmatched junction bases: 8. The CDR3 loop spans 14 amino acids. Here the CDR3 DNA reads TGCAGTGCTGCCCGACAGGGGATCGACTATGGCTACACCTTC. Protein sequence: CSAARQGIDYGYTF.

This clonotype appeared many times. The V gene is TRBV2, the J gene TRBJ2-1, with 9 bases that match TRBD2. Germline V gives CDR1 SNHLY, CDR2 FYNNEI. With 5 bases clipped from V and 5 bases from J, the junction kept 10 bases outside the gene matches. This CDR3 region has 16 residues. CDR3 nucleotides: TGTGCCAGCAGTCCCCAGCTAGCGGGACAACACAATGAGCAGTTCTTC. It yields the protein CASSPQLAGQHNEQFF. Based on the CDR3 plus reference TRBV2 and TRBJ2-1, the full variable domain is EPEVTQTPSHQVTQMGQEVILRCVPISNHLYFYWYRQILGQKVEFLVSFYNNEISEKSEIFDDQFSVERPDGSNFTLKIRSTKLEDSAMYFCASSPQLAGQHNEQFFGPGTRLTVL.

This clonotype was seen only a few times. The chain employs TRBV9 and TRBJ2-3; TRBD2 aligns across 14 bases. Germline V CDR1 and CDR2: SGDLS, YYNGEE. CDR3 length: 16 residues. After removal of 2 bases from V and 3 bases from J, the junction contained 2 bases not matched to a gene. CDR3 amino acids: CASSVGTSGSTDTQYF. The CDR3 coding sequence is TGTGCCAGCAGCGTCGGGACTAGCGGGAGTACAGATACGCAGTATTTT.

This clonotype is a singleton in its sample. Compared with germline, one end of the junction differs, possibly owing to a read error. The J gene is TRBJ2-1, the V gene TRBV4-2; 9 nucleotides agree with TRBD2. Germline CDR1 reads LGHNA; CDR2 reads YNFKEQ. This CDR3 has 17 amino acids. Here the CDR3 reads CASNQDTSRGGLGEQFF. The CDR3 DNA reads TGTGCCAGCAACCAAGACACTTCGCGGGGGGGCCTAGGTGAGCAGTTCTTC.